This T cell receptor beta chain is from a study of T cell repertoires in ileal Crohn's disease. Time point indicated: inflamed ileum from the surgical specimen. Study-level points and caveats: Compared with non-smokers, active smokers at surgery showed more clonal expansions.

The method was immunoSEQ multiplex PCR; TCRdb's version includes in-frame clones alone and lacks a portion of them. In the table there are roughly 16,000 clones, roughly 90% of which are singletons. Regarding this clone: As yet, its antigen is unknown.

Deletions cut 3 bases from V and 2 bases from J, with 9 bases between. CDR3 length equals 14 residues. From germline, CDR1 is SGHNT and CDR2 YENEEA. The sequenced material came from ileal tissue. The clonotype originates from an adult with Crohn's disease. The V call is TRBV11-3, the J call TRBJ2-3; D unresolved. CDR3 sequence: CASSFGYATDTQYF. CDR3 coding DNA: TGTGCCAGCAGCTTTGGTTACGCCACAGATACGCAGTATTTT.